What follows describes a single T cell receptor (beta chain). The antigen remains unidentified. The data are from a study of cytomegalovirus exposure and HLA in healthy donors. Study information: Some 77 million unique TCRs from HLA-typed donors were held in an early release of data. The study, taken as a whole, reports: CMV serostatus was the only recorded immune exposure for donors. TCR beta V- and J-gene trimming, according to a later analysis, was linked to a missense DCLRE1C variant. TCR beta chains numbering under 200 were designated cytomegalovirus-associated.

This CDR3 has 14 amino acids. With 1 base removed from V and 2 bases from J, the gap between germline ends came to 9 bases. CDR1 and CDR2 from the germline V gene are SGHRS and YFSETQ. The PCR was carried out with 60 Vbeta primers and 13 Jbeta primers. The protocol was immunoSEQ multiplex PCR, while the TCRdb copy is restricted to in-frame clones and leaves out a portion. The profile shows about 130,000 clones, around three quarters of them singletons. The receptor was isolated from a female donor in good health and CMV-seronegative. The V gene is TRBV5-1, the J gene TRBJ1-2; D perhaps matches TRBD1 (6 bases). Sequencing was carried out using PBMCs. The CDR3: CASSLWGGNYGYTF. The DNA of the CDR3 is TGCGCCAGCAGCTTGTGGGGGGGCAACTATGGCTACACCTTC.